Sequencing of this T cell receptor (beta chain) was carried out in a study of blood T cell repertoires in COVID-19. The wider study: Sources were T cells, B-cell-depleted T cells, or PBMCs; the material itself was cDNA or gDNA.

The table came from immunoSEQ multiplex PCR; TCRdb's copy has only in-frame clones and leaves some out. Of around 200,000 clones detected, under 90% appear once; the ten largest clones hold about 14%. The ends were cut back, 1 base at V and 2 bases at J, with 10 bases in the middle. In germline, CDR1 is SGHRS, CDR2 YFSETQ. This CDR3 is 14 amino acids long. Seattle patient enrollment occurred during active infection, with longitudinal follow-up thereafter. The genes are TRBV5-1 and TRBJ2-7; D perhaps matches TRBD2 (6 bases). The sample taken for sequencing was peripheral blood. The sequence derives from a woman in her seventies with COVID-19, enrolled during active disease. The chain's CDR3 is CASSLRREPYEQYF. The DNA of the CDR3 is TGCGCCAGCAGCTTGCGACGGGAGCCCTACGAGCAGTACTTC. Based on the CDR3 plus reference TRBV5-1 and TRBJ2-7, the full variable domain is KAGVTQTPRYLIKTRGQQVTLSCSPISGHRSVSWYQQTPGQGLQFLFEYFSETQRNKGNFPGRFSGRQFSNSRSEMNVSTLELGDSALYLCASSLRREPYEQYFGPGTRLTVT.